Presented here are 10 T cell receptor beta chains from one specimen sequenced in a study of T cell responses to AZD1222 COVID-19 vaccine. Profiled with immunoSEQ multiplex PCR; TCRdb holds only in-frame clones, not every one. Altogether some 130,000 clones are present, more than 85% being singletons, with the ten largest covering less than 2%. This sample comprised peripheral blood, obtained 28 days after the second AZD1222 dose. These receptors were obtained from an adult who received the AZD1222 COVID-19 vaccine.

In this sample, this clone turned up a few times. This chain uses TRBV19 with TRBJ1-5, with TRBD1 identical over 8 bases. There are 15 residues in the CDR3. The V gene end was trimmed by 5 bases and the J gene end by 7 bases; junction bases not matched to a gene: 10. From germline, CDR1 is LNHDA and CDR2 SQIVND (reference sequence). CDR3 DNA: TGTGCCAGTAGTCCCTCGACAGGGGCCATCCAGCCCCAGCATTTT. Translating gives CASSPSTGAIQPQHF.

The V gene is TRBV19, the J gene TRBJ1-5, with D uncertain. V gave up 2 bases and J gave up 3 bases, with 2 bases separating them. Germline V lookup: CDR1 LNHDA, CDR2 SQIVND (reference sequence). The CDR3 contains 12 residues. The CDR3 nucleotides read TGTGCCAGTAGTATACTCAATCAGCCCCAGCATTTT. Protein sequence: CASSILNQPQHF.

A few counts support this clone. CDR3: CASSIQTGAYQPQHF. The CDR3, as DNA: TGTGCCAGTAGTATTCAGACAGGGGCCTATCAGCCCCAGCATTTT. The chain recombines TRBV19 with TRBJ1-5; TRBD1 matches at 8 bases. CDR1 and CDR2 (germline): LNHDA, SQIVND (reference sequence). CDR3 size: 15 residues. The trim removed 3 bases at V and 5 bases at J, leaving 6 bases unmatched. The entire variable domain, with the rest obtained from reference TRBV19 and TRBJ1-5, is as follows: DGGITQSPKYLFRKEGQNVTLSCEQNLNHDAMYWYRQDPGQGLRLIYYSQIVNDFQKGDIAEGYSVSREKKESFPLTVTSAQKNPTAFYLCASSIQTGAYQPQHFGDGTRLSIL.

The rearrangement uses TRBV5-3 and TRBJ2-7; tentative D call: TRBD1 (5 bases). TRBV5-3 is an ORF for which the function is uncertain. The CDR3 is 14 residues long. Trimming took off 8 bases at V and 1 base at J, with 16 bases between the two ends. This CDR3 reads CASYPRTISYEQYF. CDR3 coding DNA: TGTGCCAGTTACCCGCGGACAATTTCCTACGAGCAGTACTTC.

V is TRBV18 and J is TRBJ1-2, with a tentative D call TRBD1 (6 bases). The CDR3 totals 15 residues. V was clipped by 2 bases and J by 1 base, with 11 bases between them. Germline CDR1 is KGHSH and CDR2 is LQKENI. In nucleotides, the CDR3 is TGTGCCAGCTCACCATTGGAAGGGGGTAACTATGGCTACACCTTC. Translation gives CASSPLEGGNYGYTF.

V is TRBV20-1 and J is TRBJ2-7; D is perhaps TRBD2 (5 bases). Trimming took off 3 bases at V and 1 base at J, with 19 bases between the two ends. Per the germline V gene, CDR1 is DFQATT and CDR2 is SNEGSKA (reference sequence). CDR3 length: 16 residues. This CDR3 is CSASGLVAGLSYEQYF. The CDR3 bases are TGCAGTGCTAGTGGTTTGGTGGCAGGACTTTCCTACGAGCAGTACTTC.

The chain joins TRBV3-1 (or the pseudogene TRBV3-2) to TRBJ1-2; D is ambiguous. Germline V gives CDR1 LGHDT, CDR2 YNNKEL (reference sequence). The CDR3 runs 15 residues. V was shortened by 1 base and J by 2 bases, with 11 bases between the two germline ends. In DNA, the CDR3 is TGTGCCAGCAGCCAAGGGTTTACCTTGAACTATGGCTACACCTTC. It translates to CASSQGFTLNYGYTF.

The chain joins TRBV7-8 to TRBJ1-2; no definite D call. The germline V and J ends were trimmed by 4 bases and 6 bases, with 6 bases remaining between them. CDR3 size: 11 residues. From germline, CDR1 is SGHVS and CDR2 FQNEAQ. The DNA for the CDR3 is TGTGCCAGCAGCTCTTTAAATGGCTACACCTTC. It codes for CASSSLNGYTF.

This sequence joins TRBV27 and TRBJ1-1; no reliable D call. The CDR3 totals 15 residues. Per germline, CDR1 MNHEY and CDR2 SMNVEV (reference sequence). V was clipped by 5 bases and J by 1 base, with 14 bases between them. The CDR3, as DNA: TGTGCCAGCAGTCCTAGGACCTATGGGAACACTGAAGCTTTCTTT. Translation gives CASSPRTYGNTEAFF.

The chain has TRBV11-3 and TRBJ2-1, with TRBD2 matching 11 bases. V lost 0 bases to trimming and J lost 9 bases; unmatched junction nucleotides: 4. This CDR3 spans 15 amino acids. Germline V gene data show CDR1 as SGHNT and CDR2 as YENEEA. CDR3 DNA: TGTGCCAGCAGCTTAGAGTCCCTAGCGGGAGGTGAGCAGTTCTTC. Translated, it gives CASSLESLAGGEQFF.